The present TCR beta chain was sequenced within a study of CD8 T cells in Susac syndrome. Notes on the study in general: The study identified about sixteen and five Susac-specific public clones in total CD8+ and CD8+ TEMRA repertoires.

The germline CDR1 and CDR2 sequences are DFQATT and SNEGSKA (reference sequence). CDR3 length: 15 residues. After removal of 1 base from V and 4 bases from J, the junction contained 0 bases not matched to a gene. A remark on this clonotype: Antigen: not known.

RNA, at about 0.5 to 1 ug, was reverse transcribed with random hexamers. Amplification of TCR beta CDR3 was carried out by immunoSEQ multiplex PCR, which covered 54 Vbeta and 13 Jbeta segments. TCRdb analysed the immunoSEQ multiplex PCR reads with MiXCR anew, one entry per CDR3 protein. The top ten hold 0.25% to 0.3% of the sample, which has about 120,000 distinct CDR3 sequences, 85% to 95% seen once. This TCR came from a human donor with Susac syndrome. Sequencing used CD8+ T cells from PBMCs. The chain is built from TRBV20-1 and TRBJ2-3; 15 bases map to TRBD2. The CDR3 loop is CSARGTSGGADTQYF. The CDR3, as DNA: TGCAGTGCTAGAGGGACTAGCGGGGGGGCAGATACGCAGTATTTT.